What follows describes a single T cell receptor beta chain. The antigen remains unidentified. A single record per CDR3 protein comes from TCRdb applying MiXCR to the RT-PCR reads. Of hundreds of thousands of distinct CDR3 sequences in the sample, less than 15% were seen once. This sample was taken from a study of response to subunit inactivated influenza vaccine. The CDR3 sequence is 16 residues long. Trimming stripped 0 bases from V and 0 bases from J, with 9 bases between. Germline-derived CDR1 and CDR2 are LNHNV and YYDKDF (reference sequence). Study-wide findings and caveats: It was suggested by the authors that few new T cells are recruited by each seasonal influenza vaccination.

The sample here was PBMCs from blood, taken 14 to 15 days before vaccination. The genes are TRBV15 and TRBJ1-5; D not resolved. The receptor was isolated from a man aged 45 to 65 who received an inactivated influenza vaccine. DNA for the CDR3: TGTGCCACCAGCAGAGATTTGTCATATAGCAATCAGCCCCAGCATTTT. It codes for CATSRDLSYSNQPQHF.